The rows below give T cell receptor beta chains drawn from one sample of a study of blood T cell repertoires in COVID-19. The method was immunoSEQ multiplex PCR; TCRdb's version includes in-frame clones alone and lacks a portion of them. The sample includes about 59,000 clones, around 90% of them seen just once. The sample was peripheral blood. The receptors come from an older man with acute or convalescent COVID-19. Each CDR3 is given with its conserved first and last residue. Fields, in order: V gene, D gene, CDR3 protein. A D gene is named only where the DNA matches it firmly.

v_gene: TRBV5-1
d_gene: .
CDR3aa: CASSLTRAGGGYTF

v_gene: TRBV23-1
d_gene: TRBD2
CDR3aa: CASSQLGRLAGVEQYF

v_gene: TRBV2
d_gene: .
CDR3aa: CASNRGDSPLHF

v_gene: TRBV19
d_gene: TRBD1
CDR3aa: CASRDRGLSTGELFF

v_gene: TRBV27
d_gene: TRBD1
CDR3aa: CASSYSGGETQYF

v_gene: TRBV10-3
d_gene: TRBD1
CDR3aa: CAISEEGTVTYEQYF

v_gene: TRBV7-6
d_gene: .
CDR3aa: CASSLAPPAGGNTEAFF

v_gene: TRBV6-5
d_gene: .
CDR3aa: CASSMGGSVGQFF

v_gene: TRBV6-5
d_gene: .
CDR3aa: CATSGKGNTGELFF

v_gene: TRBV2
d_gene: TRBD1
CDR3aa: CASRATGNYGYTF

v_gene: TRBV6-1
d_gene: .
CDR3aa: CASSEAFTGSSYNSPLHF

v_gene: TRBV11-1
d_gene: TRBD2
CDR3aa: CASSFGSGGTREQYF

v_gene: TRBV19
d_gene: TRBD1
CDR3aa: CASSKAGTGPANTEAFF

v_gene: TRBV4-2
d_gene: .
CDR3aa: CASSQDRVGSSGANVLTF

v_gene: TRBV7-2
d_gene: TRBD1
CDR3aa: CASSLFRGLPNEKLFF

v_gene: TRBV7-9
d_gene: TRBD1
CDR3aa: CASGQGAIGTEAFF

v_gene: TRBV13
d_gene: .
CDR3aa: CASSPPPPGLALSYEQYF

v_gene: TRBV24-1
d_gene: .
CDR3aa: CATARGSFLNEQFF

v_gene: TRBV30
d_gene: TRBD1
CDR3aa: CAWSQGGIVYEQYF

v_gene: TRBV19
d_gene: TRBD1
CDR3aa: CASSLTTGQPQHF

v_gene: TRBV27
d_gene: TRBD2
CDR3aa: CASSQGLVADTQYF

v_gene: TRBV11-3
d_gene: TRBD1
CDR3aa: CASSLGEDRAWGLYYEQYF

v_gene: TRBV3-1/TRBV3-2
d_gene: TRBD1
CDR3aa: CASSRGQGSYMNTEAFF

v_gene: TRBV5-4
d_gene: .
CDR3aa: CASSLVGGSYNEQFF

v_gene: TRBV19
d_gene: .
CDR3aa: CASSIVPDNTGELFF